Presented here are 24 T cell receptor beta chains from one specimen sequenced in a study of CD8+CD57+ T cells in acquired aplastic anemia. Profiling that covered TCR beta VDJ and CDR3 relied on genomic DNA as its template. TCRdb passed the reads through MiXCR, listing each CDR3 protein once. Among some 98,000 distinct CDR3 sequences, 55% to 80% were seen once, and the ten largest hold 65%. The authors sequenced patients whose flow cytometry had shown CD8+CD57+ cell expansion. Material: sorted CD4+, CD8+, or CD8+CD57+ T cells (not recorded which) from PBMCs. All receptors come from a human donor with aplastic anemia.

The CDR3 DNA reads as TGTGCCAGCAGCCAGGACAGGGGGGAATCACCCCTCCACTTT. This encodes CASSQDRGESPLHF. The V and J genes are TRBV2 and TRBJ1-6; TRBD1 matches 10 bases. Losses at the gene ends were 6 bases for V and 10 bases for J; bases not matched to a gene: 6. Germline CDR1 SNHLY, CDR2 FYNNEI. This CDR3 comprises 14 residues.

V and J are TRBV2 and TRBJ1-5; D might be TRBD1 (5 bases). The V end lost 7 bases, the J end lost 3 bases, and 16 bases lay between the germline ends. Germline lookup yields CDR1 SNHLY and CDR2 FYNNEI. The CDR3 sequence is 15 residues long. The CDR3 region is CASNPWGVNNQPQHF. In nucleotides, the CDR3 is TGTGCCAGCAATCCGTGGGGGGTTAACAATCAGCCCCAGCATTTT.

With respect to this clonotype: One junction end disagrees with the germline gene, perhaps due to a read error. The chain joins TRBV25-1 to TRBJ2-7, with D tentatively TRBD1 (6 bases). CDR3 length: 16 residues. Germline loops: CDR1 MGHDK, CDR2 SYGVNS. CDR3 in DNA: TGTGCCAGCAGTGAGGGCCCCCCTTTCTACAGGGATGTGCGGGTATTC. This translates into CASSEGPPFYRDVRVF.

Note on this clonotype: One end of the junction varies from germline; a read error may be responsible. The chain links TRBV20-1 to TRBJ2-5, with a tentative D call TRBD2 (6 bases). Germline loops: CDR1 DFQATT, CDR2 SNEGSKA (reference sequence). This CDR3 spans 14 amino acids. The CDR3 region is CGARDRGLQETQYF. The CDR3 DNA follows: TGCGGTGCTAGAGATCGGGGACTCCAAGAGACCCAGTACTTC.

The J gene is TRBJ2-7, the V gene TRBV7-3; 7 bases map to TRBD1. V shed 8 bases and J 5 bases; nucleotides not matched to a gene: 9. The CDR3 totals 13 residues. Per the germline V gene, CDR1 is SGHTA and CDR2 is FQGTGA. CDR3 sequence reads: CASSRRDSHEQYF. The CDR3 region has the DNA TGTGCCAGCTCACGACGGGACAGCCACGAGCAGTACTTC. Drawing the rest from reference TRBV7-3 and TRBJ2-7, the complete variable domain is GAGVSQTPSNKVTEKGKYVELRCDPISGHTALYWYRQSLGQGPEFLIYFQGTGAADDSGLPNDRFFAVRPEGSVSTLKIQRTERGDSAVYLCASSRRDSHEQYFGPGTRLTVT.

This clonotype was observed a handful of times. This chain joins TRBV24-1 and TRBJ2-2; D gene ambiguous. Trimming removed 9 bases at V and 6 bases at J, with 10 bases between. The germline V gene encodes CDR1 KGHDR and CDR2 SFDVKD. The CDR3 contains 12 residues. The chain's CDR3 is CATGIWAGELFF. The CDR3 DNA sequence: TGTGCCACCGGAATATGGGCCGGGGAGCTGTTTTTT.

As DNA, the CDR3 is TGTGCCACCAGTGATTTGACCAGACGATACTTC. Its protein is CATSDLTRRYF. V is TRBV24-1 and J is TRBJ2-7; no clear D. The germline CDR1 and CDR2 sequences are KGHDR and SFDVKD. Trimming took off 0 bases at V and 13 bases at J, with 9 bases between the two ends. The CDR3 is made up of 11 amino acids.

This clonotype has a handful of counts. The chain couples TRBV19 to TRBJ2-1; D is unresolved. V shed 0 bases and J shed 4 bases, with 7 bases lying between them. CDR1 LNHDA and CDR2 SQIVND come from the germline V gene (reference sequence). This CDR3 is 14 amino acids long. In nucleotides, the CDR3 is TGTGCCAGTAGTATAGAGACCGGTTACAATGAGCAGTTCTTC. This encodes CASSIETGYNEQFF.

The chain has TRBV5-1 and TRBJ1-5; no clear D gene. Germline V gene lookup returns CDR1 SGHRS and CDR2 YFSETQ. V was clipped by 1 base and J by 8 bases, with 10 bases between them. This CDR3 comprises 13 residues. The CDR3 reads CASSLTLGEPQHF. CDR3 DNA: TGCGCCAGCAGCTTGACTCTTGGGGAGCCCCAGCATTTT. The full variable domain, completed using reference TRBV5-1 and TRBJ1-5, is KAGVTQTPRYLIKTRGQQVTLSCSPISGHRSVSWYQQTPGQGLQFLFEYFSETQRNKGNFPGRFSGRQFSNSRSEMNVSTLELGDSALYLCASSLTLGEPQHFGDGTRLSIL.

This clonotype was detected only a few times. The chain links TRBV29-1 to TRBJ2-4; 7 nucleotides agree with TRBD2. Per the germline V gene, CDR1 is SQVTM and CDR2 is ANQGSEA. With 5 bases clipped from V and 8 bases from J, the junction kept 12 bases outside the gene matches. The CDR3 runs 14 residues. The CDR3 DNA is TGCAGCGTTACCGGGGGAGGGCGTAGTGACATTCAGTACTTC. It is translated as CSVTGGGRSDIQYF.

The rearrangement links TRBV6-1 to TRBJ1-2; TRBD1 matches at 10 bases. Trimming cost V 5 bases and J 5 bases; bases outside gene matches: 8. Per the germline V gene, CDR1 is MNHNS and CDR2 is SASEGT. The CDR3 totals 15 residues. The chain's CDR3 is CASSTPGQGWYGYTF. CDR3 DNA sequence: TGTGCCAGCAGTACTCCGGGACAGGGGTGGTATGGCTACACCTTC.

The rearrangement joins TRBV20-1 to TRBJ2-6, with 11 bases matching TRBD1. This CDR3 region has 18 residues. The germline V gene has CDR1 DFQATT and CDR2 SNEGSKA (reference sequence). With V trimmed by 6 bases and J by 2 bases, 12 bases remained unmatched. In DNA form, the CDR3 reads TGCAGTGCGCCCCCCGATGGACAGGGGGCCGCTGGGGCCAACGTCCTGACTTTC. This sequence encodes CSAPPDGQGAAGANVLTF.

This chain connects TRBV20-1 to TRBJ2-7; D is possibly TRBD1 (5 bases). This CDR3 is built from 16 residues. The V gene lost 0 bases and the J gene lost 2 bases, with 17 bases spanning the gap. Germline lookup yields CDR1 DFQATT and CDR2 SNEGSKA (reference sequence). The CDR3, as DNA: TGCAGTGCTAGAGATAGGGTAGGGGCCAGGGCCTACGAGCAGTACTTC. It translates to CSARDRVGARAYEQYF.

This rearrangement joins TRBV7-2 to TRBJ2-7, with 10 bases aligning to TRBD2. The CDR3 loop spans 14 amino acids. In germline, CDR1 is SGHTA, CDR2 FQGNSA. V shed 4 bases and J 7 bases; nucleotides not matched to a gene: 7. The CDR3 reads CASSSLAGVGEQYF. In nucleotides, the CDR3 is TGTGCCAGCAGCTCGCTAGCGGGAGTAGGGGAGCAGTACTTC.

V and J are TRBV12-3 or TRBV12-4 and TRBJ1-2; the match to TRBD1 covers 8 bases. CDR3 length: 13 amino acids. Unmatched junction bases numbered 4, after V lost 5 bases and J lost 5 bases. CDR3 region: CASSPGGFYGYTF. The CDR3 bases are TGTGCCAGCAGTCCAGGGGGCTTTTATGGCTACACCTTC.

The V gene is TRBV20-1, the J gene TRBJ2-7; TRBD2 matches 10 bases. Germline trimming cut 0 bases from V and 0 bases from J; bases unmatched to any gene: 2. This CDR3 comprises 15 residues. CDR1 is DFQATT and CDR2 is SNEGSKA in the germline V gene (reference sequence). CDR3 coding DNA: TGCAGTGCTAGAGATAGCGGGGGGTACTCCTACGAGCAGTACTTC. It translates to CSARDSGGYSYEQYF.

The rearrangement uses TRBV20-1 and TRBJ2-1; possibly TRBD2 for D (6 bases). V shed 5 bases and J shed 4 bases, with 15 bases lying between them. Germline CDR1 reads DFQATT; CDR2 reads SNEGSKA (reference sequence). CDR3 size: 14 residues. The CDR3 DNA sequence: TGCAGTGCTTCGGGGGAGTCCTTTTACAATGAGCAGTTCTTC. This sequence encodes CSASGESFYNEQFF.

This clonotype was observed a single time. The chain combines TRBV20-1 with TRBJ2-3; D is uncertain. CDR1 and CDR2 from the germline V gene are DFQATT and SNEGSKA (reference sequence). Trimming shortened V by 0 bases and J by 5 bases, and 12 bases separated the two germline ends. The CDR3 runs to 14 residues. The CDR3, as DNA: TGCAGTGCTAGAGACCCTACCACGGGAGATACGCAGTATTTT. Translation: CSARDPTTGDTQYF.

The V and J genes are TRBV10-3 and TRBJ2-2; 9 bases map to TRBD2. The CDR3 consists of 16 residues. Trimming took 3 bases from V and 4 from J; bases not matched to a gene: 6. The germline CDR1 and CDR2 sequences are ENHRY and SYGVKD. CDR3 coding DNA: TGTGCCATCAGTGACAGCCTAGCGGGGTCCACCGGGGAGCTGTTTTTT. It encodes CAISDSLAGSTGELFF.

This clonotype was observed once. The J gene is TRBJ2-7, the V gene TRBV4-1; 7 nucleotides align to TRBD2. V was clipped by 3 bases and J by 7 bases; unmatched bases: 12. The CDR3 is made up of 15 amino acids. Germline V gene lookup returns CDR1 MGHRA and CDR2 YSYEKL. In nucleotides, the CDR3 is TGCGCCAGCAGCCAGGGGACTATTCAGGCTAGGGAGCAGTACTTC. Its translation: CASSQGTIQAREQYF.

In the case of this clonotype: This sequence may be a read error, since a much larger clone differs from it by one base. V gene TRBV6-5 combines with J gene TRBJ2-1; D remains unclear. Germline CDR1 is MNHEY and CDR2 is SVGAGI. The V and J ends lost 2 bases and 10 bases respectively, with 12 bases between them. The length of the CDR3 is 13 residues. The CDR3 protein is CASSYSAEREQFF. The CDR3, as DNA: TGTGCCAGCAGTTACAGTGCTGAACGGGAGCAGTTCTTC.

The chain couples TRBV19 to TRBJ1-5, with D unclear. The CDR3 loop spans 15 amino acids. Germline CDR1 and CDR2: LNHDA and SQIVND (reference sequence). V gave up 7 bases and J gave up 3 bases, with 16 bases separating them. CDR3: CASTPAGVANQPQHF. Here the CDR3 DNA reads TGTGCCAGTACCCCGGCAGGCGTAGCCAATCAGCCCCAGCATTTT. Full variable domain (remainder filled in from reference TRBV19 and TRBJ1-5): DGGITQSPKYLFRKEGQNVTLSCEQNLNHDAMYWYRQDPGQGLRLIYYSQIVNDFQKGDIAEGYSVSREKKESFPLTVTSAQKNPTAFYLCASTPAGVANQPQHFGDGTRLSIL.

The chain links TRBV10-3 to TRBJ1-1, with 7 positions matching TRBD1. The V segment lost 6 bases and the J segment 4 bases; nucleotides outside the gene matches: 8. Germline CDR1 ENHRY, CDR2 SYGVKD. The CDR3 runs to 14 residues. In DNA, the CDR3 is TGTGCCATCAGCGGACAGGTTGGTGGCACTGAAGCTTTCTTT. It codes for CAISGQVGGTEAFF.

This clonotype was picked up one time. The chain employs TRBV2 and TRBJ2-7; D is tentatively TRBD1 or TRBD2 (5 bases each). There are 15 residues in the CDR3. Germline V gene lookup returns CDR1 SNHLY and CDR2 FYNNEI. Trimming left V 6 bases short and J 1 base short, with 16 bases between. CDR3 DNA sequence: TGTGCCAGCAGCTCGGGGCCGGCTTCATCCTACGAGCAGTACTTC. This translates into CASSSGPASSYEQYF.